This T cell receptor beta chain was observed in a study of blood T cell repertoires in COVID-19 (TCRdb year 2020). A note on the overall study: The collaborator samples originated in the United States, Italy and Spain and spanned the acute and convalescent phases of COVID-19. Subjects who had been exposed to COVID-19, were actively infected with it, or had recovered from it provided the deeply sampled blood TCRbeta repertoires that made up the dataset. The prospective study material was composed of cDNA or gDNA derived from T cells, B-cell-depleted T cells, or PBMCs. The samples were drawn from the first 160 participants of the ongoing ImmuneRACE study and from 1,254 subjects provided by 6 global collaborators. Where available, HLA class I and class II types were obtained from metadata supplied by the sample provider rather than from assay-based typing. The repertoires were released in a freely available public database intended as a resource for research on the immune response to SARS-CoV-2. The sample metadata nearly always contained a de-identified subject ID, COVID-19 status, age in years and sex. Broader findings and caveats from the paper: The quantity of clinical and demographic metadata differed by source and by participant and was supplied without curation.

In regard to this clone: Its antigen is not yet known. No base quality information exists; no much larger clone differs at one position.

Each collaborating institution followed its own protocols to collect whole blood in K2EDTA tubes. For TCRbeta analysis, collaborator samples were shipped as frozen whole blood, as isolated PBMCs, or as DNA extracted from either sample type. TCRbeta CDR3 regions were amplified from genomic DNA by means of the immunoSEQ Assay, a bias-controlled multiplex PCR. As for how the authors treated the data: The number of nucleated cells in each sample was estimated by amplification of reference gene primers within the assay. Sequence reads were collapsed and filtered to measure the absolute abundance of every unique TCRbeta CDR3 rearrangement. For each sample, productive Simpson clonality was calculated as the square root of Simpson's diversity index across productive rearrangements. The clones in this table, taken by TCRdb from immuneACCESS, are in-frame only. Not every clone is retained; where verified, under half of the shortfall comes from an unresolved V gene, and the cause of the rest is unknown. That table supplies the V and J calls and clone size; D and trimming were determined from the DNA. In this sample the table shows about 190,000 clones, more than 75% of which occur a single time. The ten largest make up about 4.2% of the sample.

The specimen sequenced was peripheral blood. This clonotype was sampled from a human donor in a cohort sampled during active COVID-19.

In nucleotide form, the sequence is TGTGCCAGCAGCGTAGTGGCGGGAGACTACGAGCAGTACTTC. This encodes CASSVVAGDYEQYF. The V and J genes are TRBV9 and TRBJ2-7; the central 7 bases match TRBD2. CDR1 and CDR2 (SGDLS, YYNGEE) derive from the germline V gene. The CDR3 holds 14 amino acids from the cysteine to the phenylalanine. CDR3 DNA only is kept here, 42 bases in frame from base 1. Ends trimmed: V by 0 bases, J by 3 bases; bases unmatched to a gene: 3.